Listed below are T cell receptor beta chains from one sample, sequenced in a study of blood T cell repertoires in COVID-19. Generated by immunoSEQ multiplex PCR, the TCRdb table keeps only in-frame clones and is missing some. The sample includes 300,000 to 500,000 clones, roughly 88% of them seen just once. Sequenced input: PBMCs or T cells enriched from blood (not recorded which). The source of these receptors is a middle-aged woman with acute COVID-19. Each CDR3 is given with its conserved first and last residue. The D gene is left open where the match is weak. Size is omitted from some rows. Given values are once, few, many or a class for expanded clones.

TGTGCCAGTAGTAGGCGGACAGGCAAAGATACGCAGTATTTT	CASSRRTGKDTQYF	-	TRBD1	14	TRBV19	TRBJ2-3
TGTGCCAGCTCACCAAGCGGGACAGGGGCAGATACGCAGTATTTT	CASSPSGTGADTQYF	once	TRBD1	15	TRBV18	TRBJ2-3
TGTGCCAGCAGTTCTAACTGGAACACTGAAGCTTTCTTT	CASSSNWNTEAFF	-	-	13	TRBV12-3/TRBV12-4	TRBJ1-1
TGCGCCAGCAGCTCACCTAGCGGGGCGAACACCGGGGAGCTGTTTTTT	CASSSPSGANTGELFF	-	TRBD2	16	TRBV5-1	TRBJ2-2
TGTGCCTCCAGGGCCTCACTCAATCAGCCCCAGCATTTT	CASRASLNQPQHF	-	-	13	TRBV6-5	TRBJ1-5
TGCAGCGGGGATCCGGGGGTATTC	CSGDPGVF	-	-	8	TRBV29-1	TRBJ1-2
TGTGCCAGCAGCCCTGGTCCGATAGACAATGAGCAGTTCTTC	CASSPGPIDNEQFF	-	-	14	TRBV11-3	TRBJ2-1
TGTGCCAGCAGCTTATCGTCGGGCACTGAAGCTTTCTTT	CASSLSSGTEAFF	-	-	13	TRBV7-9	TRBJ1-1
TGTGCCAGCAGCCAAGTGGCTAGCGGGGCACTCTTCTCCTACGAGCAGTACTTC	CASSQVASGALFSYEQYF	once	TRBD2	18	TRBV3-1/TRBV3-2	TRBJ2-7
TGTGCCTGGAGTTACAGGGGGTATTCACCCCTCCACTTT	CAWSYRGYSPLHF	-	TRBD1	13	TRBV30	TRBJ1-6
TGTGCCAGCAGCGTCCGGGGGGACTCACGTTCTCCCCTCCACTTT	CASSVRGDSRSPLHF	-	-	15	TRBV9	TRBJ1-6
TGTGCCAGCAGTGAAGGGACAGTGAATGAAAAACTGTTTTTT	CASSEGTVNEKLFF	-	TRBD1	14	TRBV25-1	TRBJ1-4
TGTGCCAGCAGCGACCCCAAGGTTCGAGGGCGCACAGATACGCAGTATTTT	CASSDPKVRGRTDTQYF	-	-	17	TRBV9	TRBJ2-3
TGTGCCAGCAGCTTCCGGGGGAATCAGCCCCAGCATTTT	CASSFRGNQPQHF	-	-	13	TRBV13	TRBJ1-5
TGTGCCAGTAGTATAGGTGGGACAGGGGGGACCTACGAGCAGTACTTC	CASSIGGTGGTYEQYF	few	TRBD1	16	TRBV19	TRBJ2-7
TGTGCCAGCAGCTTGCAATTAGCCAGGGAAAAAGGCTACACCTTC	CASSLQLAREKGYTF	-	-	15	TRBV5-5	TRBJ1-2
TGTGCCAGCAGTTACAGCCCCCCCACAACTAATGAAAAACTGTTTTTT	CASSYSPPTTNEKLFF	-	-	16	TRBV6-5	TRBJ1-4
TGTGCCAGCAGCGAAACACTAGCGGGGGGCACAGATACGCAGTATTTT	CASSETLAGGTDTQYF	-	TRBD2	16	TRBV6-1	TRBJ2-3
TGTGCCAGCAGCTTCGGGGGGGAGCTGTTTTTT	CASSFGGELFF	-	-	11	TRBV11-2	TRBJ2-2
TGCGCCAGCAGCCTCCCGGGAAGGCCAGATACGCAGTATTTT	CASSLPGRPDTQYF	many	-	14	TRBV4-1	TRBJ2-3
TGTGCCAGCAGCTTTTTACTGATTGACTACGAGCAGTACTTC	CASSFLLIDYEQYF	-	-	14	TRBV7-2	TRBJ2-7
TGTGCCAGCAGGGTGCGGGGGGAACCCTACGAGCAGTACTTC	CASRVRGEPYEQYF	-	TRBD2	14	TRBV5-4	TRBJ2-7
TGTGCCAGCAGTCCAACGGGTATCTATGGCTACACCTTC	CASSPTGIYGYTF	-	-	13	TRBV11-2	TRBJ1-2
TGTGCCAGTAGTATAACCGGGACAGGGTATGGCTACACCTTC	CASSITGTGYGYTF	-	TRBD1	14	TRBV19	TRBJ1-2
TGTGCCAGCAGCAAAAAGGGGGCCCAGTGGGAGACAACCTACAATGAGCAGTTCTTC	CASSKKGAQWETTYNEQFF	-	-	19	TRBV21-1	TRBJ2-1
TGTGCCAGCAGCTTAGGGAGGTTTGGGGGCCCTCTCTATGGCTACACCTTC	CASSLGRFGGPLYGYTF	-	-	17	TRBV7-8	TRBJ1-2
TGTGCCAGCAGCTGGGGGGACTTCTTTCCCTACGAGCAGTACTTC	CASSWGDFFPYEQYF	-	-	15	TRBV7-2	TRBJ2-7
TGCAGTGCAGCGTTTAATGAAAAACTGTTTTTT	CSAAFNEKLFF	-	-	11	TRBV20-1	TRBJ1-4
TGTGCCAGCAGCGTAGGTAGCGGGTGGGGTGGGGATACGCAGTATTTT	CASSVGSGWGGDTQYF	-	TRBD2	16	TRBV9	TRBJ2-3
TGTGCCAGCAGCGAACAGGGGGATGGCTACACCTTC	CASSEQGDGYTF	-	TRBD1	12	TRBV12-3/TRBV12-4	TRBJ1-2
TGTGCCAGCATCAAGCGGGGGGGGCCCAATGAGCAGTTCTTC	CASIKRGGPNEQFF	-	TRBD2	14	TRBV2	TRBJ2-1
TGTGCCAGCAGTGACTCATCGGGGGCTGGGGCCAACGTCCTGACTTTC	CASSDSSGAGANVLTF	few	-	16	TRBV6-4	TRBJ2-6
TGTGCCAGCAGCTTAGCTAGCGGGACTTCCGATCTAGCCAAAAACATTCAGTACTTC	CASSLASGTSDLAKNIQYF	-	TRBD2	19	TRBV7-8	TRBJ2-4
TGTGCCAGCAGCCAAGATTTAAACAGGGGGCGCGAGCAGTACTTC	CASSQDLNRGREQYF	-	TRBD1	15	TRBV3-1/TRBV3-2	TRBJ2-7
TGTGCCTGGAGTCTCGACAACTACTATGGCTACACCTTC	CAWSLDNYYGYTF	-	-	13	TRBV30	TRBJ1-2
TGTGCCACCAGCAGAGACGTAGGGGTTGGGGATTATTCACCCCTCCACTTT	CATSRDVGVGDYSPLHF	-	-	17	TRBV15	TRBJ1-6
TGCGCCAGCAGCGGGGGGGATGATGGCTACACCTTC	CASSGGDDGYTF	-	-	12	TRBV4-1	TRBJ1-2
TGCAGCGTTGGAGGAGGAATGTCCTACGAGCAGTACTTC	CSVGGGMSYEQYF	-	-	13	TRBV29-1	TRBJ2-7
TGTGCCAGCAGCCTCAGGGGACAGGGCTATGGCTACACCTTC	CASSLRGQGYGYTF	-	TRBD1	14	TRBV6-5	TRBJ1-2
TGTGCCAGCAGCTTAGTCGGAGGCTACGAGCAGTACTTC	CASSLVGGYEQYF	-	-	13	TRBV7-9	TRBJ2-7
TGTGCCAGCAGCCAACAGGGTAATGGCTACACCTTC	CASSQQGNGYTF	-	-	12	TRBV27	TRBJ1-2
TGCGCCAGCAGCTTGCTAGCGGGGGTCCAAGAGACCCAGTACTTC	CASSLLAGVQETQYF	-	TRBD2	15	TRBV5-1	TRBJ2-5
TGTGCCAGCAGCCTGGACAGGGTAGGGAATCAGCCCCAGCATTTT	CASSLDRVGNQPQHF	-	TRBD1	15	TRBV7-8	TRBJ1-5
TGCGCCAGCACTATGGGCCAGAACAATGAGCAGTTCTTC	CASTMGQNNEQFF	-	-	13	TRBV5-1	TRBJ2-1
TGTGCCAGCAGTGAAATCGGTGGCAGGGGATCTGAAGCTTTCTTT	CASSEIGGRGSEAFF	-	-	15	TRBV6-1	TRBJ1-1
TGTGCCACACTGTGGGGGCCCAGTGGGAACGAGCAGTACTTC	CATLWGPSGNEQYF	-	-	14	TRBV7-9	TRBJ2-7
TGTGCCAGCAGCTTCCGAGGAAGGGGCCAAGAGACCCAGTACTTC	CASSFRGRGQETQYF	once	-	15	TRBV11-2	TRBJ2-5
TGTGCCAGCAGAGAGACGAACACCGGGGAGCTGTTTTTT	CASRETNTGELFF	-	-	13	TRBV6-5	TRBJ2-2
TGTGCCAGCAGCTACACCAGGGCCGGAGATACGCAGTATTTT	CASSYTRAGDTQYF	-	-	14	TRBV11-2	TRBJ2-3
TGTGCCAGCAGTTTTGCTACCGGGACAGGGTACGGCTACACCTTC	CASSFATGTGYGYTF	few	TRBD1	15	TRBV28	TRBJ1-2
TGTGCCAGTAGTATTGGACAGCCATATAGCAATCAGCCCCAGCATTTT	CASSIGQPYSNQPQHF	-	-	16	TRBV19	TRBJ1-5
TGTGCCATCAGTGATTTGACAGGGGGCGGTACTGAAGCTTTCTTT	CAISDLTGGGTEAFF	-	TRBD1	15	TRBV10-3	TRBJ1-1
TGTGCTAGTGGTCTAGGACTAGCGGGGGAGGATACGCAGTATTTT	CASGLGLAGEDTQYF	once	TRBD2	15	TRBV12-5	TRBJ2-3
TGTGCCACTAAAAAGGGGCACCCTTTGAACACTGAAGCTTTCTTT	CATKKGHPLNTEAFF	-	-	15	TRBV6-5	TRBJ1-1
TGTGCCAGCAGCTTGTGGTTGGGACAGGGGGTGTATCAGCCCCAGCATTTT	CASSLWLGQGVYQPQHF	-	TRBD1	17	TRBV5-6	TRBJ1-5
TGTGCCAGCAGTGAGCCAGGGGAGGGGACTGAAGCTTTCTTT	CASSEPGEGTEAFF	once	-	14	TRBV2	TRBJ1-1